Listed below are T cell receptor beta chains from one sample, sequenced in a study of blood T cell repertoires in COVID-19. Only in-frame clones appear in the TCRdb table, and some are missing; sequencing was by immunoSEQ multiplex PCR. The sample yields about 82,000 clones, 81% seen once. Input material: peripheral blood. Receptor source: a man older than 75 with acute or convalescent COVID-19. Both conserved end residues are part of each CDR3. The D gene is left open where the match is weak. Clone size is given for some rows only: seen once, a few or many times, or a class if the clone is expanded.

>TRBV2|TRBD2|TRBJ2-5|-
CASGGGRGETQYF
TGTGCCAGCGGCGGCGGGAGAGGGGAGACCCAGTACTTC
>TRBV28|TRBD1|TRBJ1-4|-
CASSFRGANEKLFF
TGTGCCAGCAGTTTCAGGGGGGCGAATGAAAAACTGTTTTTT
>TRBV28|-|TRBJ1-5|-
CASSPGRGKQPQHF
TGTGCCAGCAGCCCTGGCAGGGGAAAACAGCCCCAGCATTTT
>TRBV19|-|TRBJ1-1|many
CASSIQGNTEAFF
TGTGCCAGTAGTATACAGGGGAACACTGAAGCTTTCTTT
>TRBV4-3|TRBD2|TRBJ2-1|-
CASSPGTSGRRDEQFF
TGCGCCAGCAGCCCCGGGACTAGCGGGAGGAGGGATGAGCAGTTCTTC
>TRBV18|-|TRBJ1-5|-
CASSPAQGRGGPQHF
TGTGCCAGCTCACCAGCACAGGGAAGAGGGGGGCCCCAGCATTTT
>TRBV27|TRBD1|TRBJ1-6|-
CASTRATGGNSPLHF
TGTGCCAGCACCAGGGCCACAGGGGGCAATTCACCCCTCCACTTT
>TRBV6-5|-|TRBJ1-4|-
CASSSTGSNEKLFF
TGTGCCAGCAGCTCTACAGGGTCTAATGAAAAACTGTTTTTT
>TRBV7-2|-|TRBJ2-7|-
CASSLGSLVYEQYF
TGTGCCAGCAGCTTAGGGAGTCTCGTTTACGAGCAGTACTTC
>TRBV6-5|-|TRBJ1-2|-
CASSRGDTAYGYTF
TGTGCCAGCAGCCGAGGGGACACGGCCTATGGCTACACCTTC
>TRBV11-3|-|TRBJ1-5|-
CASSLGPVYSNQPQHF
TGTGCCAGCAGCTTAGGTCCAGTTTATAGCAATCAGCCCCAGCATTTT
>TRBV11-2|-|TRBJ1-1|-
CASSLGGFRTEAFF
TGTGCCAGCAGCTTAGGGGGCTTTAGAACTGAAGCTTTCTTT
>TRBV27|TRBD1|TRBJ2-5|-
CASSPRQGARETQYF
TGTGCCAGCAGTCCCCGACAGGGGGCTAGGGAGACCCAGTACTTC
>TRBV29-1|-|TRBJ1-5|-
CSVAKGDSNQPQHF
TGCAGCGTTGCTAAGGGGGATAGCAATCAGCCCCAGCATTTT
>TRBV7-2|TRBD1|TRBJ2-5|-
CASSLSWTGLETQYF
TGTGCCAGCAGCCTTAGCTGGACAGGACTAGAGACCCAGTACTTC
>TRBV7-9|TRBD1|TRBJ2-7|-
CASSLGQGGSSYEQYF
TGTGCCAGCAGCTTAGGACAGGGGGGTTCCTCCTACGAGCAGTACTTC
>TRBV4-3|-|TRBJ1-1|-
CASSRSAQGNTEAFF
TGCGCCAGCAGCCGCTCAGCCCAGGGGAACACTGAAGCTTTCTTT
>TRBV7-2|TRBD1|TRBJ2-7|-
CASSLQGENYEQYF
TGTGCCAGCAGTTTACAGGGGGAGAACTACGAGCAGTACTTC
>TRBV24-1|TRBD2|TRBJ2-1|once
CATSDGQGGNYNEQFF
TGTGCCACCAGTGATGGGCAGGGAGGGAACTACAATGAGCAGTTCTTC
>TRBV28|-|TRBJ1-2|once
CASSLDTGLGYTF
TGTGCCAGCAGTTTAGACACAGGGTTAGGCTACACCTTC
>TRBV19|-|TRBJ1-4|few
CASRRDSTNEKLFF
TGTGCCAGTAGACGAGACTCAACTAATGAAAAACTGTTTTTT
>TRBV19|TRBD1|TRBJ2-7|-
CASSIYRDSYEQYF
TGTGCCAGTAGTATATACCGGGACAGCTACGAGCAGTACTTC
>TRBV3-1/TRBV3-2|-|TRBJ2-7|few
CASSQDLREQYF
TGTGCCAGCAGCCAAGATCTACGGGAGCAGTACTTC
>TRBV7-2|-|TRBJ1-1|-
CASSRSGDTEAFF
TGTGCCAGCAGCCGATCGGGAGACACTGAAGCTTTCTTT